A single sample is the source of the 11 T cell receptor beta chains below, sequenced in a study of post-analysis software for immune sequencing data (dated by TCRdb to the mid-2010s). Library preparation used PCR. TCRdb lists the instrument as Illumina HiSeq 2500. To reduce PCR and sequencing biases, unique molecular identifiers were built into the TCR beta cDNA libraries. The public sequencing data were trimmed at Q25 with fastp and processed into clonotypes with MiXCR by TCRdb, which kept only in-frame beta chains. Identical CDR3 proteins give one entry, which carries the most common genes and DNA. Recorded for this sample are approximately 690,000 distinct CDR3 sequences; over 45% of them occurred a single time. The ten most abundant clones make up over 9% of the sample. On the study overall, not on this receptor specifically: Significantly higher frequencies in patients than in controls were found for a few TRBV segments, including TRBV5-6, TRBV5-1 and TRBV20-1.

No antigen is known for these receptors. Material for sequencing was blood. Every receptor here comes from a girl aged 2 to 10 with multiple sclerosis.

This chain joins TRBV24-1 and TRBJ2-7, with TRBD2 as a possible D gene (5 bases). Looked up from germline, CDR1 is KGHDR and CDR2 is SFDVKD. V gave up 5 bases and J gave up 3 bases, with 10 bases separating them. The CDR3 spans 13 residues. The CDR3 DNA is TGTGCCACCAGTGGTTGGAGGTTCTACGAGCAGTACTTC. Translation gives CATSGWRFYEQYF.

J is TRBJ2-1 and V is TRBV2, with D perhaps matching TRBD2 (6 bases). The CDR3 loop spans 14 amino acids. Trimming removed 6 bases at V and 5 bases at J, with 14 bases between. The germline V gene has CDR1 SNHLY and CDR2 FYNNEI. CDR3 DNA: TGTGCCAGCAGGAGATACCGCGGGGACAATGAGCAGTTCTTC. Translating gives CASRRYRGDNEQFF.

The chain carries TRBV4-3 and TRBJ1-2; TRBD1 agrees at 8 bases. The V and J ends lost 6 bases and 4 bases, in that order; junction bases with no gene match: 10. This CDR3 has 15 amino acids. In germline, CDR1 is LGHNA, CDR2 YSLEER. In DNA form, the CDR3 reads TGCGCCAGCAGACCACGGACAGGGATACCCTATGGCTACACCTTC. As protein: CASRPRTGIPYGYTF.

This clonotype showed up just a few times. The chain joins TRBV13 to TRBJ2-7; D may match TRBD1 or TRBD2 (6 bases each). The CDR3 is 14 residues long. The germline gives CDR1 PRHDT, CDR2 FYEKMQ (reference sequence). Trimming stripped 3 bases from V and 7 bases from J, with 16 bases between. CDR3 protein: CASSLVGGLGEQYF. Here the CDR3 DNA reads TGTGCCAGCAGCTTGGTTGGGGGGCTGGGGGAGCAGTACTTC.

The V and J genes are TRBV7-9 and TRBJ2-1, with TRBD1 identical over 9 bases. The junction had 11 bases not matched to a gene; V was cut back by 2 bases and J by 6 bases. Germline V gene lookup returns CDR1 SEHNR and CDR2 FQNEAQ (reference sequence). CDR3 length: 17 amino acids. The CDR3 DNA sequence: TGTGCCAGCAGCTTATTGGTGGGACAGGGTTCCACCAATGAGCAGTTCTTC. As protein: CASSLLVGQGSTNEQFF.

V usage is TRBV7-9 and J usage is TRBJ2-3, with 8 nucleotides matching TRBD1. Germline V CDR1 and CDR2: SEHNR, FQNEAQ (reference sequence). After removal of 6 bases from V and 5 bases from J, the junction contained 7 bases not matched to a gene. The CDR3 is 14 amino acids. This chain's CDR3 is CASRQTGGGDTQYF. In nucleotides, the CDR3 is TGTGCCAGCAGACAAACAGGGGGTGGAGATACGCAGTATTTT.

This chain links TRBV24-1 with TRBJ2-4; D is possibly TRBD2 (5 bases). CDR3 length equals 14 residues. Trimming removed 5 bases from V and 1 base from J, with 8 bases in between. Germline V CDR1 and CDR2: KGHDR, SFDVKD. For the CDR3, the DNA is TGTGCCACCAGTGGCGAGGGTGCCAAAAACATTCAGTACTTC. The encoded protein is CATSGEGAKNIQYF.

This clonotype showed up just once. This chain uses TRBV5-1 with TRBJ1-1, with 12 bases matching TRBD1. This CDR3 contains 14 residues. The germline V gene has CDR1 SGHRS and CDR2 YFSETQ. The V and J ends lost 4 bases and 4 bases, in that order; junction bases with no gene match: 2. The CDR3 DNA is TGCGCCAGCAGCGCGGGACAGGGGGCCACTGAAGCTTTCTTT. It yields the protein CASSAGQGATEAFF.

CDR3 residues: CASSPRDRRPATDTQYF. CDR3 in DNA: TGTGCCAGCAGCCCCCGGGACAGACGGCCTGCCACAGATACGCAGTATTTT. The gene calls are TRBV11-2 and TRBJ2-3, with TRBD1 matching over 7 bases. The CDR3 covers 17 residues. Germline CDR1 and CDR2: SGHAT and FQNNGV. J was trimmed by 2 bases and V by 5 bases; bases with no gene match: 13.

V and J are TRBV4-1 and TRBJ1-6; unclear D gene. The V end was cut by 1 base, the J end by 8 bases, with 12 bases between. CDR3 length: 15 residues. CDR1 and CDR2 (germline): MGHRA, YSYEKL. The CDR3 sequence: CASSQAPPLHSPLHF. For the CDR3, the DNA is TGCGCCAGCAGCCAAGCCCCCCCGTTGCATTCACCCCTCCACTTT.

The chain links TRBV5-1 to TRBJ2-6, with D hard to call. V lost 4 bases and J lost 2, with 7 bases in between. Looked up from germline, CDR1 is SGHRS and CDR2 is YFSETQ. This CDR3 region has 14 residues. The DNA of the CDR3 is TGCGCCAGCAGCGGGCAAACTGGGGCCAACGTCCTGACTTTC. Translated, it gives CASSGQTGANVLTF.